This T cell receptor (beta chain) emerged from a study of spatial heterogeneity in lung cancer. Overall study: Raw sequencing reads included, on average, more than 9.5 appearances of each unique TCR and UMI combination. Study results and caveats: For expanded intratumoral alpha and beta TCRs, counts tracked tumor mutation counts.

Each CDR3 protein is one row after TCRdb ran MiXCR on the 5' RACE reads. The data hold nearly 3,000 distinct CDR3 sequences, with 6.6% observed a single time. Losses at the gene ends were 1 base for V and 6 bases for J; bases not matched to a gene: 12. Germline-derived CDR1 and CDR2 are SGHTA and FQGNSA. This CDR3 comprises 17 residues. This clonotype was recorded at least ten times. Its antigen is unidentified. Time point described: sample taken at primary tumor resection. The gene calls are TRBV7-2 and TRBJ2-5; 9 bases fit TRBD2. Sample: lung tumor tissue, taken at surgery. The sequence derives from a female donor with early-stage non-small cell lung cancer. The CDR3 nucleotides are TGTGCCAGCAGCTTAGGAGTGGCGGGGGGGCCCCAGAAGACCCAGTACTTC. Amino acids: CASSLGVAGGPQKTQYF. Complete variable domain (other parts from reference TRBV7-2 and TRBJ2-5): GAGVSQSPSNKVTEKGKDVELRCDPISGHTALYWYRQSLGQGLEFLIYFQGNSAPDKSGLPSDRFSAERTGGSVSTLTIQRTQQEDSAVYLCASSLGVAGGPQKTQYFGPGTRLLVL.